This T cell receptor (beta chain) derives from a study of cytomegalovirus exposure and HLA in healthy donors. A remark on this clone: The antigen is not known.

Sequenced by immunoSEQ multiplex PCR; TCRdb stores in-frame clones only, minus some. This table has about 150,000 clones, about 82% appearing once. This CDR3 has 17 residues. From germline, CDR1 is MDHEN and CDR2 SYDVKM. V was pared by 5 bases and J by 4 bases, with 21 bases between. The donors belonged to the roughly 110-subject validation cohort, separate from the approximately 670-subject first cohort. Points from the study as a whole: In the roughly 120 validation repertoires, just under 95% of cluster scores exceeded 0, per a later analysis.

Input material: PBMCs. This chain connects TRBV28 to TRBJ1-3; D is perhaps TRBD1 (5 bases). This TCR was recovered from a human donor in good health. CDR3 in amino acids: CASSPSSGSSGGNTIYF. The CDR3 bases are TGTGCCAGCAGTCCCTCATCCGGGAGCTCAGGGGGAAACACCATATATTTT.